What follows are 16 T cell receptor beta chains derived from one specimen sequenced in a study of monozygotic twins with inflammatory bowel disease. TCRdb reprocessed the 5' RACE reads, keeping one entry per CDR3 protein, no DNA. The sample spans about 210,000 distinct CDR3 sequences; the ten largest clones claim more than 7.5%. Material for sequencing was blood. Source of these receptors: a human donor with ulcerative colitis or Crohn's disease, or a healthy co-twin of an affected twin (not recorded which).

The chain is built from TRBV6-1 and TRBJ2-7; TCRdb outputs TRBD2, but without DNA this stays unchecked. The germline V gene encodes CDR1 MNHNS and CDR2 SASEGT. This CDR3 is 11 amino acids long. The CDR3 here is CASTLTFEQYF.

The V and J genes are TRBV2 and TRBJ2-2; without DNA, the TCRdb call of TRBD1 cannot be checked. The CDR3 runs to 19 residues. Germline values: CDR1 SNHLY, CDR2 FYNNEI. This chain's CDR3 is CASYADHFLQGAFVGELFF.

V gene TRBV19 combines with J gene TRBJ1-6. Per the germline V gene, CDR1 is LNHDA and CDR2 is SQIVND (reference sequence). This CDR3 is built from 16 residues. CDR3 residues: CASKEQSSSYNSPLHF.

The genes are TRBV28 and TRBJ2-7; there is no DNA to check the TCRdb D call of TRBD2. The CDR3 has 15 amino acids. From germline, CDR1 is MDHEN and CDR2 SYDVKM. The chain's CDR3 is CASRSLAGGPHEQYF.

The chain links TRBV27 to TRBJ2-3; there is no DNA to check the TCRdb D call of TRBD1. CDR1 and CDR2 from the germline V gene are MNHEY and SMNVEV (reference sequence). CDR3 size: 13 residues. The CDR3 loop is CASRSSRGDTQYF.

V gene TRBV6-1 combines with J gene TRBJ1-1; the D gene TCRdb calls, TRBD1, cannot be checked with no DNA. CDR3 size: 14 residues. Germline values: CDR1 MNHNS, CDR2 SASEGT. The CDR3 sequence: CASRTQGLNTEAFF.

The genes are TRBV27 and TRBJ2-7; TCRdb's D gene call, TRBD2, goes unchecked for lack of DNA. The CDR3 totals 13 residues. The V gene's germline CDR1 is MNHEY and CDR2 SMNVEV (reference sequence). The CDR3 reads CASSWREGYEQYF.

V usage is TRBV5-6 and J usage is TRBJ2-3; TCRdb lists TRBD1, though no DNA is available to test this call. The CDR3 loop spans 15 amino acids. CDR1 SGHDT and CDR2 YYEEEE come from the germline V gene. CDR3: CASSSTGGPTDTQYF.

The CDR3 loop reads CASSLGRGPVQETQYF. The rearrangement uses TRBV5-1 and TRBJ2-5; there is no DNA to check the TCRdb D call of TRBD1. The CDR3 sequence is 16 residues long. From germline, CDR1 is SGHRS and CDR2 YFSETQ.

V is TRBV7-2 and J is TRBJ2-1; absent DNA, TCRdb's TRBD1 call cannot be checked. There are 15 residues in the CDR3. Germline V gene data show CDR1 as SGHTA and CDR2 as FQGNSA. CDR3: CAISQGQGASHEQFF.

V gene TRBV7-2 combines with J gene TRBJ1-2; the TCRdb D gene call, TRBD1, has no DNA to confirm it. The germline V gene has CDR1 SGHTA and CDR2 FQGNSA. The CDR3 contains 13 residues. This CDR3 is CASSPAGTYGYTF.

This sequence joins TRBV24-1 and TRBJ2-1. This CDR3 contains 11 residues. Germline V CDR1 and CDR2: KGHDR, SFDVKD. The CDR3 is CATSDYNEQFF.

The chain carries TRBV18 and TRBJ1-3; TCRdb returns TRBD1, unconfirmable since there is no DNA. CDR3 length: 16 amino acids. CDR1 and CDR2 (germline): KGHSH, LQKENI. CDR3 sequence reads: CASSPGQADSGNTIYF.

The chain is built from TRBV7-2 and TRBJ2-2; the TRBD2 assignment by TCRdb is unverifiable without DNA. Germline CDR1 reads SGHTA; CDR2 reads FQGNSA. This CDR3 has 14 residues. The CDR3 loop is CASSFTSGTGELFF.

This chain links TRBV3-1 with TRBJ2-1; without DNA, the TCRdb call of TRBD2 cannot be checked. Per the germline V gene, CDR1 is LGHDT and CDR2 is YNNKEL (reference sequence). The CDR3 has 15 amino acids. The chain's CDR3 is CASSLTSEALNEQFF.

V usage is TRBV7-9 and J usage is TRBJ2-7; no DNA is available, so the TRBD2 call from TCRdb remains unchecked. The V gene's germline CDR1 is SEHNR and CDR2 FQNEAQ (reference sequence). The CDR3 covers 11 residues. The CDR3 sequence: CASSLGGQQYF.